Sequencing of this T cell receptor (beta chain) was carried out in a study of cytomegalovirus exposure and HLA in healthy donors. On this clone: Its matching antigen is unknown.

Study results and limitations: Being productive about 90% or about 30% of the time was typical of most TCR beta V segments in an earlier analysis.

The V end was cut by 2 bases, the J end by 5 bases, with 10 bases between. The CDR3 length is 13 residues. In germline, CDR1 is SGHNT, CDR2 YYREEE (reference sequence). The PCR ran on 60 Vbeta and 13 Jbeta primers. The method was immunoSEQ multiplex PCR; TCRdb's version includes in-frame clones alone and lacks a portion of them. Here the sample spans fewer than 90,000 clones, approximately 78% being singletons. This sequence was found in a male donor in good health and CMV-seropositive. Input material: PBMCs. This chain uses TRBV5-4 with TRBJ1-2; D gene unclear. CDR3 in DNA: TGTGCCAGCAGCTTTGAGCGACCGTATGGCTACACCTTC. Translating gives CASSFERPYGYTF. The full variable domain, rest sourced from reference TRBV5-4 and TRBJ1-2, is ETGVTQSPTHLIKTRGQQVTLRCSSQSGHNTVSWYQQALGQGPQFIFQYYREEENGRGNFPPRFSGLQFPNYSSELNVNALELDDSALYLCASSFERPYGYTFGSGTRLTVV.